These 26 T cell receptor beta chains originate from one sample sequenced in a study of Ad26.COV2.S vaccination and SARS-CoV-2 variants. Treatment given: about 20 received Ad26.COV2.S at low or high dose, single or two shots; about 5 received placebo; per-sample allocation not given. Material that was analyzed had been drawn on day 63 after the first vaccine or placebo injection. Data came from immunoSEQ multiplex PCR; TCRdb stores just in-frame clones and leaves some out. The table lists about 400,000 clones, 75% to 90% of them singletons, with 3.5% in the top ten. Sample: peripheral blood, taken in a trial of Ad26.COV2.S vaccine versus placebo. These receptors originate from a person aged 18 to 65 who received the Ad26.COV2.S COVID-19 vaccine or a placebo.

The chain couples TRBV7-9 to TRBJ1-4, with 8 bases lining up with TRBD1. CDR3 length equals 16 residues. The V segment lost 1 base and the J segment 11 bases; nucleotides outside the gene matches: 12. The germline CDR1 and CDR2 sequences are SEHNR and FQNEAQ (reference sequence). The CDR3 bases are TGTGCCAGCAGCTTAGAGTCCGGGACAGGACGTGAGAAACTGTTTTTT. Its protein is CASSLESGTGREKLFF. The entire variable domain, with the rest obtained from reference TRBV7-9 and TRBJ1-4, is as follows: DTGVSQNPRHKITKRGQNVTFRCDPISEHNRLYWYRQTLGQGPEFLTYFQNEAQLEKSRLLSDRFSAERPKGSFSTLEIQRTEQGDSAMYLCASSLESGTGREKLFFGSGTQLSVL.

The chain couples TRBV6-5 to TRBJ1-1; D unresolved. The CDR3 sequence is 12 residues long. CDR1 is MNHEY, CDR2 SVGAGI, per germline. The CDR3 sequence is CPTGPKGAEAFF. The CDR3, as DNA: TGTCCAACTGGGCCAAAAGGCGCCGAAGCTTTCTTT.

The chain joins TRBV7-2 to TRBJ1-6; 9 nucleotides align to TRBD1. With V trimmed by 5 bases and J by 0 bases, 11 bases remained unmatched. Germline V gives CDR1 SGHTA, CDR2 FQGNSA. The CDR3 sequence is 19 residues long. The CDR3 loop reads CASSKGGQGLGSYNSPLHF. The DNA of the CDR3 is TGTGCCAGCAGCAAAGGGGGACAGGGACTCGGCTCCTATAATTCACCCCTCCACTTT.

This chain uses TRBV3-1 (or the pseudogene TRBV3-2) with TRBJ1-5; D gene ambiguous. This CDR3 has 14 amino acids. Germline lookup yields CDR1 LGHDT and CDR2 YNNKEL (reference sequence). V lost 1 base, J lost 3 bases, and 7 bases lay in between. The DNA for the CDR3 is TGTGCCAGCAGCCAAGGTTATTTCAATCAGCCCCAGCATTTT. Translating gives CASSQGYFNQPQHF.

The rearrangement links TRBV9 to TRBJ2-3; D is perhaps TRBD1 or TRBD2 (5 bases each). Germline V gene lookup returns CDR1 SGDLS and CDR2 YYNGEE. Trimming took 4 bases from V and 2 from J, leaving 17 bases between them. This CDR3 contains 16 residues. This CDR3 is CASSRDRDGHTDTQYF. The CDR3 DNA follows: TGTGCCAGCAGCAGAGATAGGGACGGACACACAGATACGCAGTATTTT.

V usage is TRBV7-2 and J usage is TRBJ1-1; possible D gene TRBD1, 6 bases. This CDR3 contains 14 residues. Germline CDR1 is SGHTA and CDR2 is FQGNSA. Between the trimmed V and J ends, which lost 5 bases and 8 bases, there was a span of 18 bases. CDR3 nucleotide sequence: TGTGCCAGCAGCCCCAGGACGGGGGGGGCCGAAGCTTTCTTT. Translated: CASSPRTGGAEAFF.

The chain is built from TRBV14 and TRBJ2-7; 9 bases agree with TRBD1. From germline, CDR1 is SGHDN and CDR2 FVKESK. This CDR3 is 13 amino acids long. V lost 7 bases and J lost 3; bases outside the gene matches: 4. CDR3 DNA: TGTGCCAGCAAAGGGACAGGGAACTACGAGCAGTACTTC. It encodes CASKGTGNYEQYF.

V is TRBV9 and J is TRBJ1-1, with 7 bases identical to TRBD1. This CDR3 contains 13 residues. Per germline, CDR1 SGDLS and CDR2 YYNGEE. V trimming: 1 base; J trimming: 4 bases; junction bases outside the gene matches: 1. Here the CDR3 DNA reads TGTGCCAGCAGCGTATCAGGGGGCACTGAAGCTTTCTTT. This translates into CASSVSGGTEAFF.

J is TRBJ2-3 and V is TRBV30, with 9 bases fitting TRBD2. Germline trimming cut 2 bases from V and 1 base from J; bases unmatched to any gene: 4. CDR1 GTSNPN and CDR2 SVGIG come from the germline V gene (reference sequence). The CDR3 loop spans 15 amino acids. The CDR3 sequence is CAWSFGGGGTDTQYF. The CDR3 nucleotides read TGTGCCTGGAGTTTCGGCGGGGGGGGCACAGATACGCAGTATTTT.

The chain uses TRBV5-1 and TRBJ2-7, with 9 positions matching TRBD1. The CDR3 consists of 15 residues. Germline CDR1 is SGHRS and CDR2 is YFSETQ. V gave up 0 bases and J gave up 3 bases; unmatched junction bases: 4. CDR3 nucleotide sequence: TGCGCCAGCAGCTTGGCGGGACAGGGAGTCTACGAGCAGTACTTC. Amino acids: CASSLAGQGVYEQYF.

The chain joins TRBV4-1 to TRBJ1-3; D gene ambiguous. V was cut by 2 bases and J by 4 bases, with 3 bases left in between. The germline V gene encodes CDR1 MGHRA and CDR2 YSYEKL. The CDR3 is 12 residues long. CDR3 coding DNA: TGCGCCAGCAGCCAATGGGGAAACACCATATATTTT. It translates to CASSQWGNTIYF.

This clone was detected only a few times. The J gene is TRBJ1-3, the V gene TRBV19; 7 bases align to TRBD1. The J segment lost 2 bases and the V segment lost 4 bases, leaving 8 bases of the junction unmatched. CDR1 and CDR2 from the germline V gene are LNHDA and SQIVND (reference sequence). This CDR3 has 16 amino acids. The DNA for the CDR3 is TGTGCCAGTAGTACCGAGCTCGACAGGGCTGGAAACACCATATATTTT. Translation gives CASSTELDRAGNTIYF. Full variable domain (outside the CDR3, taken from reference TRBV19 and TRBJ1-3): DGGITQSPKYLFRKEGQNVTLSCEQNLNHDAMYWYRQDPGQGLRLIYYSQIVNDFQKGDIAEGYSVSREKKESFPLTVTSAQKNPTAFYLCASSTELDRAGNTIYFGEGSWLTVV.

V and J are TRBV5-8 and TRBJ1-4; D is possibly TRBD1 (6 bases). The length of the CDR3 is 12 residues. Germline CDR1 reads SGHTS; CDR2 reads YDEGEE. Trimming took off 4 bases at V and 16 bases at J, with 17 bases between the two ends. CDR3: CASSTHRDTRFF. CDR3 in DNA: TGTGCCAGCAGCACCCATCGGGACACTCGGTTTTTT.

The CDR3 DNA follows: TGCAGTGCTAGTTCGCGCAGGGTAACCTATGGCTACACCTTC. This gives the protein CSASSRRVTYGYTF. The chain uses TRBV20-1 and TRBJ1-2; D might be TRBD1 (5 bases). V was clipped by 3 bases and J by 4 bases, with 15 bases between them. This CDR3 region has 14 residues. Germline assignment: CDR1 DFQATT and CDR2 SNEGSKA (reference sequence).

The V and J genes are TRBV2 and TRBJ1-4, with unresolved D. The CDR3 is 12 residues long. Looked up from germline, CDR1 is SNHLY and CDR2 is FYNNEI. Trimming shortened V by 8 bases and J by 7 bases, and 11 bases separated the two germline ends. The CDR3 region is CASRGSGEKLFF. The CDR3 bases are TGTGCCAGCCGCGGTAGTGGTGAAAAACTGTTTTTT.

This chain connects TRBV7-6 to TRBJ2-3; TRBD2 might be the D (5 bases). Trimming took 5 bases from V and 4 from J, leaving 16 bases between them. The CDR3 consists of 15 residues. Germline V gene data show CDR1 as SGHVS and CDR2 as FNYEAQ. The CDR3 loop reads CASSNTRFRADTQYF. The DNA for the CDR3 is TGTGCCAGCAGCAACACTAGATTTAGGGCAGATACGCAGTATTTT.

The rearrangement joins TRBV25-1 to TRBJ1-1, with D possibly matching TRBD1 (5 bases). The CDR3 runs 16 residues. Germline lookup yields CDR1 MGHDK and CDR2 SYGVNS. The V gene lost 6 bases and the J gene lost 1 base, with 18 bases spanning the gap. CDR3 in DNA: TGTGCCAGCAGAGCGGCCGAAGGGGCGGGGAACACTGAAGCTTTCTTT. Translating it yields CASRAAEGAGNTEAFF.

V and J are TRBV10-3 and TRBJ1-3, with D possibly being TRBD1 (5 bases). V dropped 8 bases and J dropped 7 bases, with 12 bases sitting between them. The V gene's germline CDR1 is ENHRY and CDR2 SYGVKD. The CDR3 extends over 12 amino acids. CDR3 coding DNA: TGTGCCATCCTCAGGGAGCGGAACACCATATATTTT. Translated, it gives CAILRERNTIYF.

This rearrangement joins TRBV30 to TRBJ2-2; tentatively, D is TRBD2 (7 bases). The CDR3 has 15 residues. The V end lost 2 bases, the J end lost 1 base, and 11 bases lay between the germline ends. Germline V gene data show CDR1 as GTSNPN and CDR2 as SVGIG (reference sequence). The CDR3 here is CAWSRGALNTGELFF. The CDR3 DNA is TGTGCCTGGAGTCGGGGGGCGTTGAACACCGGGGAGCTGTTTTTT.

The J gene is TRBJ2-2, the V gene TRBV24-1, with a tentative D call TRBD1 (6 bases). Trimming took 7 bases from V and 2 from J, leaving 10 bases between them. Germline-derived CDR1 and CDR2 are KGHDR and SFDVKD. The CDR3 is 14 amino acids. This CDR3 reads CATSPTGNTGELFF. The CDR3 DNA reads TGTGCCACCAGCCCGACAGGCAACACCGGGGAGCTGTTTTTT.

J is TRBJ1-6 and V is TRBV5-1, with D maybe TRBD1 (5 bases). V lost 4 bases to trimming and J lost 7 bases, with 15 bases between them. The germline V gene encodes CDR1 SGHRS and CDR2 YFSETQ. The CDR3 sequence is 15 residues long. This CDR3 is CASSPGEGRNSPLHF. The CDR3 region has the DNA TGCGCCAGCAGCCCTGGGGAGGGGAGGAATTCACCCCTCCACTTT. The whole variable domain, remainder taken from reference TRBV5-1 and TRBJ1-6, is KAGVTQTPRYLIKTRGQQVTLSCSPISGHRSVSWYQQTPGQGLQFLFEYFSETQRNKGNFPGRFSGRQFSNSRSEMNVSTLELGDSALYLCASSPGEGRNSPLHFGNGTRLTVT.

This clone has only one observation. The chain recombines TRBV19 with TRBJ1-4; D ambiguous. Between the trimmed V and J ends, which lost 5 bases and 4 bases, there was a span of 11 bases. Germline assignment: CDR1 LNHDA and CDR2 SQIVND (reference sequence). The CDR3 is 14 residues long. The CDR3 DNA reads TGTGCCAGTAGTTTCGGCGGGAATAATGAAAAACTGTTTTTT. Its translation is CASSFGGNNEKLFF.

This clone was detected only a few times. The CDR3 protein is CASSLESGLDGYTF. The DNA for the CDR3 is TGTGCCAGCAGTTTGGAGAGCGGCCTGGATGGCTACACCTTC. The V call is TRBV28, the J call TRBJ1-2; D is unclear. Trimming left V 3 bases short and J 6 bases short, with 14 bases between. CDR3 length: 14 amino acids. Germline values: CDR1 MDHEN, CDR2 SYDVKM.

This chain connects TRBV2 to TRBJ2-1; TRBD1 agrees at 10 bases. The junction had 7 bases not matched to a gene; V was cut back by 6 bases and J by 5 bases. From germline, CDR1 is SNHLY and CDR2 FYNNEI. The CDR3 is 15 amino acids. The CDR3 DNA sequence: TGTGCCAGCAGAAGAACTGGGACAGGGGACAATGAGCAGTTCTTC. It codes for CASRRTGTGDNEQFF.

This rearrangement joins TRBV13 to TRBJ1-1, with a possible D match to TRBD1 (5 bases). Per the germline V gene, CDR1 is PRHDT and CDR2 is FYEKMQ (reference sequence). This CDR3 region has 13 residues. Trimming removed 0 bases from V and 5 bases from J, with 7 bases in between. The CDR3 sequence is CASSLGRGTEAFF. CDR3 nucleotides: TGTGCCAGCAGCTTAGGACGGGGGACTGAAGCTTTCTTT.

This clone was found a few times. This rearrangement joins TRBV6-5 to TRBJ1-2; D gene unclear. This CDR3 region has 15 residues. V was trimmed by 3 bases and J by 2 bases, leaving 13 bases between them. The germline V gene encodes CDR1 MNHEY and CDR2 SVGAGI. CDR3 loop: CASSYRVPLNYGYTF. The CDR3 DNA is TGTGCCAGCAGTTATAGGGTCCCCCTCAACTATGGCTACACCTTC.